The clone carrying this TCR beta chain was counted between two and nine times. Unique molecular identifiers featured in how the TCRbeta library was prepared. TCRdb re-called the PCR reads through MiXCR, storing one row per CDR3 protein. The data contain some 550,000 distinct CDR3 sequences, around 16% of them singletons. This sample stems from a study of T-cell reconstitution after alpha-beta-depleted transplantation in children. The V and J ends lost 1 base and 0 bases respectively, with 10 bases between them. Germline V lookup: CDR1 SQVTM, CDR2 ANQGSEA. This CDR3 region has 15 residues. V usage is TRBV29-1 and J usage is TRBJ2-1, with D possibly TRBD1 on 5 matching bases. This TCR derives from a human donor who donated a stem cell graft to a child with acute lymphoblastic leukemia. Sequenced material: PBMCs from the stem cell graft donor, taken from the stem cell graft. Written as DNA, the CDR3 is TGCAGCGTTGAAGGACAGTTGAGCTCCTACAATGAGCAGTTCTTC. Its translation: CSVEGQLSSYNEQFF.